The 26 T cell receptor beta chains listed next were all sequenced from one sample in a study of shared clonotypes between healthy human individuals. Measured with immunoSEQ multiplex PCR; TCRdb has only the in-frame clones, and not every one. Of 2,500,000 or so clones listed, less than 95% were seen once; the top ten hold 0.3% to 0.45%. The source material was naive CD4+ T cells from PBMCs. Sample subset: CD45RA+ positively selected. Receptor source: a man younger than 30 in good health. Some clones in this sample may be carry-over from other donors' samples.

The genes are TRBV7-2 and TRBJ2-7; D gene ambiguous. Germline values: CDR1 SGHTA, CDR2 FQGNSA. CDR3 length: 14 amino acids. The V end was cut by 1 base, the J end by 1 base, with 8 bases between. The CDR3 spells CASSLGERSYEQYF. The CDR3 region has the DNA TGTGCCAGCAGCTTAGGGGAAAGATCCTACGAGCAGTACTTC.

The genes are TRBV25-1 and TRBJ1-2; 11 bases are a match to TRBD1. The CDR3 has 15 residues. The V segment lost 11 bases and the J segment 6 bases; nucleotides outside the gene matches: 14. Germline values: CDR1 MGHDK, CDR2 SYGVNS. The CDR3 protein is CAPPGQGAGMDGYTF. As DNA, the CDR3 is TGTGCCCCCCCCGGACAGGGGGCTGGTATGGATGGCTACACCTTC.

This clone has only one observation. The CDR3 is CASSFRPSNTGELFF. The CDR3 nucleotides are TGTGCCAGCAGTTTCCGGCCTTCGAACACCGGGGAGCTGTTTTTT. The chain recombines TRBV28 with TRBJ2-2; D not certain. The CDR3 runs 15 residues. From germline, CDR1 is MDHEN and CDR2 SYDVKM. With 3 bases removed from V and 0 bases from J, the gap between germline ends came to 8 bases. Full variable domain (missing parts from reference TRBV28 and TRBJ2-2): DVKVTQSSRYLVKRTGEKVFLECVQDMDHENMFWYRQDPGLGLRLIYFSYDVKMKEKGDIPEGYSVSREKKERFSLILESASTNQTSMYLCASSFRPSNTGELFFGEGSRLTVL.

The chain links TRBV7-2 to TRBJ2-1; tentatively, D is TRBD2 (6 bases). The CDR3 extends over 15 amino acids. V was clipped by 4 bases and J by 6 bases, with 16 bases between them. Germline V gives CDR1 SGHTA, CDR2 FQGNSA. CDR3 loop: CASSSHGLLGNEQFF. DNA of the CDR3: TGTGCCAGCAGCTCTCACGGACTATTGGGCAATGAGCAGTTCTTC.

The chain joins TRBV27 to TRBJ2-7; 8 bases are shared with TRBD2. This CDR3 spans 15 amino acids. Germline assignment: CDR1 MNHEY and CDR2 SMNVEV (reference sequence). Trimming at V came to 3 bases and at J to 4 bases, leaving 8 bases not matched to a gene. In DNA form, the CDR3 reads TGTGCCAGCAGTTTTGTGGCTAGCGGGTTGTACGAGCAGTACTTC. Encoded protein: CASSFVASGLYEQYF.

This chain joins TRBV6-1 and TRBJ2-5; D is unclear. The germline V gene encodes CDR1 MNHNS and CDR2 SASEGT. CDR3 size: 12 residues. The ends were cut back, 2 bases at V and 6 bases at J, with 7 bases in the middle. CDR3 sequence reads: CASSEWPKTQYF. For the CDR3, the DNA is TGTGCCAGCAGTGAATGGCCCAAGACCCAGTACTTC.

The chain is built from TRBV30 and TRBJ1-4; 7 nucleotides align to TRBD1. The germline CDR1 and CDR2 sequences are GTSNPN and SVGIG (reference sequence). This CDR3 is 13 amino acids long. V was pared by 3 bases and J by 8 bases, with 6 bases of the junction left unmatched. The CDR3 here is CAWRGQRGEKLFF. CDR3 DNA: TGTGCCTGGAGGGGACAGCGTGGGGAAAAACTGTTTTTT. Complete variable domain (other parts from reference TRBV30 and TRBJ1-4): SQTIHQWPATLVQPVGSPLSLECTVEGTSNPNLYWYRQAAGRGLQLLFYSVGIGQISSEVPQNLSASRPQDRQFILSSKKLLLSDSGFYLCAWRGQRGEKLFFGSGTQLSVL.

The rearrangement uses TRBV27 and TRBJ1-2, with D uncertain. V was shortened by 5 bases and J by 1 base, with 8 bases between the two germline ends. The CDR3 contains 13 residues. In germline, CDR1 is MNHEY, CDR2 SMNVEV (reference sequence). The CDR3, as DNA: TGTGCCAGCAGTCTCCGGGATAACTATGGCTACACCTTC. As protein: CASSLRDNYGYTF.

The J gene is TRBJ1-4, the V gene TRBV28, with D possibly TRBD1 on 5 matching bases. Trimming removed 6 bases at V and 11 bases at J, with 16 bases between. The length of the CDR3 is 13 residues. Looked up from germline, CDR1 is MDHEN and CDR2 is SYDVKM. CDR3 amino acids: CASSQTDGAKLFF. The CDR3 DNA sequence: TGTGCCAGCAGCCAGACTGACGGGGCTAAACTGTTTTTT.

The chain is built from TRBV5-5 and TRBJ1-2; TRBD1 is a possible D gene (5 bases). V lost 2 bases and J 8 bases, leaving 10 bases between the germline ends. CDR3 size: 12 residues. Germline CDR1 reads SGHKS; CDR2 reads YYEKEE (reference sequence). CDR3 in amino acids: CASSFQGGGYTF. The CDR3 region has the DNA TGTGCCAGCAGCTTCCAGGGAGGGGGCTACACCTTC.

This rearrangement joins TRBV5-1 to TRBJ1-1; TRBD1 matches 7 bases. The CDR3 totals 15 residues. Germline CDR1 and CDR2: SGHRS and YFSETQ. Trimming at V came to 2 bases and at J to 5 bases, leaving 9 bases not matched to a gene. DNA of the CDR3: TGCGCCAGCAGCTTCACACAGGGGAGTAGTACTGAAGCTTTCTTT. This translates into CASSFTQGSSTEAFF.

This chain connects TRBV6-1 to TRBJ2-1; a possible D gene is TRBD2 (6 bases). Between the trimmed V and J ends, which lost 1 base and 2 bases, there was a span of 9 bases. The CDR3 consists of 15 residues. CDR1 MNHNS and CDR2 SASEGT come from the germline V gene. The CDR3 sequence: CASSEGQRAYNEQFF. In DNA form, the CDR3 reads TGTGCCAGCAGTGAAGGTCAGCGGGCCTACAATGAGCAGTTCTTC.

The chain uses TRBV28 and TRBJ2-7, with D possibly being TRBD1 (6 bases). The V and J ends lost 3 bases and 2 bases respectively, with 14 bases between them. The V gene's germline CDR1 is MDHEN and CDR2 SYDVKM. CDR3 length equals 15 residues. The DNA of the CDR3 is TGTGCCAGCAGTTTTATTCAGGGGCAGGCCTACGAGCAGTACTTC. Its translation: CASSFIQGQAYEQYF.

This rearrangement joins TRBV7-2 to TRBJ2-5; TRBD2 agrees at 8 bases. Trimming removed 5 bases from V and 5 bases from J; junction bases left unmatched: 4. The CDR3 covers 13 residues. Germline V gene data show CDR1 as SGHTA and CDR2 as FQGNSA. CDR3 region: CASSRGGWETQYF. The CDR3 DNA sequence: TGTGCCAGCAGCCGCGGGGGGTGGGAGACCCAGTACTTC.

A single count supports this clone. The chain employs TRBV5-5 and TRBJ2-2; TRBD1 aligns across 10 bases. This CDR3 is 17 amino acids long. V shed 0 bases, J shed 4 bases, and the junction held 6 bases outside the gene matches. Germline V gives CDR1 SGHKS, CDR2 YYEKEE (reference sequence). The DNA of the CDR3 is TGTGCCAGCAGCTTGGCCTCTTGGACAGGGGGCACCGGGGAGCTGTTTTTT. This gives the protein CASSLASWTGGTGELFF.

The chain couples TRBV29-1 to TRBJ1-4, with D tentatively TRBD1 (5 bases). Trimming took 6 bases from V and 3 from J, leaving 14 bases between them. This CDR3 is 14 amino acids long. Germline loops: CDR1 SQVTM, CDR2 ANQGSEA. This CDR3 reads CSVTRGGANEKLFF. The CDR3 DNA follows: TGCAGCGTCACCCGCGGGGGGGCTAATGAAAAACTGTTTTTT.

The J gene is TRBJ1-3, the V gene TRBV27, with 8 bases matching TRBD1. V lost 4 bases to trimming and J lost 2 bases; unmatched junction nucleotides: 4. Germline V CDR1 and CDR2: MNHEY, SMNVEV (reference sequence). The CDR3 is 15 amino acids. DNA for the CDR3: TGTGCCAGCAGTTCCACGACAGGGGCTGGAAACACCATATATTTT. It encodes CASSSTTGAGNTIYF.

The V and J genes are TRBV28 and TRBJ1-1; D is possibly TRBD1 (6 bases). Trimming removed 5 bases at V and 7 bases at J, with 20 bases between. The CDR3 covers 15 residues. Looked up from germline, CDR1 is MDHEN and CDR2 is SYDVKM. The CDR3 DNA is TGTGCCAGCAGTCCCTGGAGGAACAGGGTGGTTGAAGCTTTCTTT. It encodes CASSPWRNRVVEAFF.

The genes are TRBV25-1 and TRBJ1-2; perhaps TRBD1 as D (5 bases). Looked up from germline, CDR1 is MGHDK and CDR2 is SYGVNS. The CDR3 sequence is 15 residues long. V was pared by 3 bases and J by 8 bases, with 19 bases between. As DNA, the CDR3 is TGTGCCAGCAGTGAGGATCTTGGGGGATCGGAGGGCTACACCTTC. Its translation: CASSEDLGGSEGYTF.

The chain combines TRBV28 with TRBJ1-4, with D uncertain. V gave up 10 bases and J gave up 7 bases, with 16 bases separating them. There are 13 residues in the CDR3. Germline values: CDR1 MDHEN, CDR2 SYDVKM. CDR3 region: CATNPPGFEKLFF. CDR3 nucleotide sequence: TGTGCCACCAACCCTCCGGGGTTTGAAAAACTGTTTTTT. The variable domain in full, with the rest retrieved from reference TRBV28 and TRBJ1-4, is DVKVTQSSRYLVKRTGEKVFLECVQDMDHENMFWYRQDPGLGLRLIYFSYDVKMKEKGDIPEGYSVSREKKERFSLILESASTNQTSMYLCATNPPGFEKLFFGSGTQLSVL.

The J gene is TRBJ2-7, the V gene TRBV6-6, with a possible D match to TRBD2 (5 bases). Germline V CDR1 and CDR2: MNHNY, SVGAGI (reference sequence). The CDR3 covers 14 residues. Trimming removed 2 bases from V and 0 bases from J, with 8 bases in between. CDR3 in amino acids: CASSYPDSSYEQYF. The CDR3 DNA reads TGTGCCAGCAGTTACCCGGACTCCTCCTACGAGCAGTACTTC.

This clone was counted a single time. V gene TRBV7-3 combines with J gene TRBJ2-3, with D tentatively TRBD2 (5 bases). The CDR3 runs to 13 residues. Trimming cost V 5 bases and J 3 bases, with 9 bases left between them. The germline V gene has CDR1 SGHTA and CDR2 FQGTGA. The DNA of the CDR3 is TGTGCCAGCAGCGCGGGCCGGACAGATACGCAGTATTTT. This sequence encodes CASSAGRTDTQYF.

With regard to this clone: Other DNA sequences from this sample encode an identical CDR3 as well. The chain combines TRBV7-2 with TRBJ2-7; TRBD2 matches 7 bases. The CDR3 loop spans 13 amino acids. V lost 4 bases, J lost 3 bases, and 3 bases stayed unmatched. Germline assignment: CDR1 SGHTA and CDR2 FQGNSA. The CDR3 loop reads CASSSGLGYEQYF. DNA of the CDR3: TGTGCCAGCAGCTCAGGACTAGGCTACGAGCAGTACTTC.

CDR3 protein: CACAWDTSYGEQYF. The CDR3 region has the DNA TGTGCCTGCGCGTGGGACACTTCGTATGGCGAGCAGTACTTC. The chain couples TRBV2 to TRBJ2-7, with D perhaps TRBD1 (6 bases). The CDR3 is 14 amino acids. V was cut by 11 bases and J by 6 bases, with 23 bases left in between. Per the germline V gene, CDR1 is SNHLY and CDR2 is FYNNEI.

This chain links TRBV6-5 with TRBJ2-5; unclear D gene. Germline V lookup: CDR1 MNHEY, CDR2 SVGAGI. Trimming removed 0 bases from V and 7 bases from J, with 9 bases in between. This CDR3 comprises 13 residues. The CDR3 here is CASSYSISATQYF. In DNA, the CDR3 is TGTGCCAGCAGTTACTCGATCTCGGCGACCCAGTACTTC.

In its sample, this clone was seen once. V and J are TRBV6-5 and TRBJ1-2, with 8 bases lining up with TRBD1. CDR3 length: 14 amino acids. Per the germline V gene, CDR1 is MNHEY and CDR2 is SVGAGI. The V segment lost 5 bases and the J segment 4 bases; nucleotides outside the gene matches: 6. The CDR3 protein is CASSLDRATYGYTF. DNA for the CDR3: TGTGCCAGCAGTCTGGACAGGGCAACCTATGGCTACACCTTC.